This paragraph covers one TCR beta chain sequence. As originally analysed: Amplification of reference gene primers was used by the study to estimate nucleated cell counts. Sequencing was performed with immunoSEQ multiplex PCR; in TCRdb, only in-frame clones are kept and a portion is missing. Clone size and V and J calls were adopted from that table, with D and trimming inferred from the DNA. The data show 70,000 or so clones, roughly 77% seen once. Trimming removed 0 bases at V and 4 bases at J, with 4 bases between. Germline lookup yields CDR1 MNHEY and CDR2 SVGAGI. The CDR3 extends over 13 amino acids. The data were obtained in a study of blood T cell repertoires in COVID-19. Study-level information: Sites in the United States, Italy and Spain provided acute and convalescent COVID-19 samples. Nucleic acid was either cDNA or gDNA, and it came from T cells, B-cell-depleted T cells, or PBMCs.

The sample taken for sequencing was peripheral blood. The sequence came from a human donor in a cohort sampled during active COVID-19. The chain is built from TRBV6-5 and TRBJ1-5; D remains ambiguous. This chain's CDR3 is CASSYSANQPQHF. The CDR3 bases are TGTGCCAGCAGTTACTCGGCTAATCAGCCCCAGCATTTT.